Listed below are T cell receptor beta chains from one sample, sequenced in a study of T cell changes during pregnancy in multiple sclerosis. Only in-frame clones appear in the TCRdb table, and some are missing; sequencing was by immunoSEQ multiplex PCR. The table shows 46,000 or so clones, with under 90% occurring only once. Specimen: peripheral blood, collected in the second trimester of pregnancy. These receptors were collected from a female donor in good health, enrolled as a control in a pregnancy study. Both conserved end residues are part of each CDR3. A D gene is named only where the DNA matches it firmly. Clone size is stated in some rows and not others, as once, few, many or a class when expanded.

>TRBD1|-|TRBJ2-5|TRBV5-6
CASSLRTGGARETQYF
TGTGCCAGCAGCCTAAGGACAGGGGGAGCGAGGGAGACCCAGTACTTC
>-|few|TRBJ2-5|TRBV5-1
CASSLENQGETQYF
TGCGCCAGCAGCTTGGAAAATCAGGGGGAGACCCAGTACTTC
>-|-|TRBJ1-6|TRBV30
CALAGRSSYNSPLHF
TGTGCCCTTGCGGGGAGGAGCTCCTATAATTCACCCCTCCACTTT
>TRBD1|-|TRBJ1-1|TRBV6-6
CASPGQGNTEAFF
TGTGCCAGCCCCGGACAGGGGAACACTGAAGCTTTCTTT
>TRBD2|-|TRBJ2-7|TRBV7-9
CASSFNAGGLTEQYF
TGTGCCAGCAGCTTTAACGCGGGAGGCCTTACCGAGCAGTACTTC
>-|-|TRBJ1-1|TRBV7-8
CASSLVRQALNTEAFF
TGTGCCAGCAGCTTAGTAAGGCAGGCCCTGAACACTGAAGCTTTCTTT
>-|-|TRBJ1-5|TRBV18
CASSPPVTGNNQPQHF
TGTGCCAGCTCACCGCCCGTAACAGGGAACAATCAGCCCCAGCATTTT
>-|-|TRBJ1-2|TRBV7-2
CASSHSTGSTNYGYTF
TGTGCCAGCAGCCATTCAACCGGGTCTACCAACTATGGCTACACCTTC
>-|-|TRBJ2-7|TRBV15
CATSRGDSLYEQYF
TGTGCCACCAGCAGAGGGGACTCCCTCTACGAGCAGTACTTC
>-|-|TRBJ1-4|TRBV6-1
CATKAPGFEKLFF
TGTGCCACCAAAGCTCCCGGGTTTGAAAAACTGTTTTTT
>-|-|TRBJ1-5|TRBV30
CACVGGSNQPQHF
TGTGCCTGCGTGGGAGGAAGCAATCAGCCCCAGCATTTT
>-|-|TRBJ2-7|TRBV29-1
CSVIWDNSYEQYF
TGCAGCGTTATCTGGGACAACTCCTACGAGCAGTACTTC
>TRBD1|-|TRBJ1-1|TRBV19
CASITGQGGITEAFF
TGTGCCAGTATCACCGGACAGGGGGGAATCACTGAAGCTTTCTTT
>TRBD1|-|TRBJ1-4|TRBV9
CASSAQDRGGEKLFF
TGTGCCAGCAGCGCTCAGGACAGGGGAGGTGAAAAACTGTTTTTT
>-|once|TRBJ1-5|TRBV5-6
CASSLAGLKQPQHF
TGTGCCAGCAGCTTGGCCGGGTTGAAACAGCCCCAGCATTTT
>-|-|TRBJ1-5|TRBV2
CASSENRGDQPQHF
TGTGCCAGCAGTGAAAACCGGGGGGATCAGCCCCAGCATTTT
>-|-|TRBJ2-2|TRBV14
CASSQEWATGELFF
TGTGCCAGCAGCCAAGAGTGGGCGACCGGGGAGCTGTTTTTT